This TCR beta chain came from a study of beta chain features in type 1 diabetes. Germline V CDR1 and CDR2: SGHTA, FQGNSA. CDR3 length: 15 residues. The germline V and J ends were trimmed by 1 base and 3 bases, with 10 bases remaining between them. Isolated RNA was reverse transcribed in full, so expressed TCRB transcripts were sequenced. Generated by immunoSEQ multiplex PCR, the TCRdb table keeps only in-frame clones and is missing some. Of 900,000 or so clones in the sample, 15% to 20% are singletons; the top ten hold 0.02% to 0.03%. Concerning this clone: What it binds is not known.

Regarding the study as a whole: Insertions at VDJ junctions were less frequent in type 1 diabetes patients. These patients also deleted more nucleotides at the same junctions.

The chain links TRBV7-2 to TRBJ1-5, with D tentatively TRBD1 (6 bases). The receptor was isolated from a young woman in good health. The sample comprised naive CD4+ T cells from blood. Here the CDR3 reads CASSLEGTTNQPQHF. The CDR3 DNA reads TGTGCCAGCAGCTTAGAGGGGACAACCAATCAGCCCCAGCATTTT. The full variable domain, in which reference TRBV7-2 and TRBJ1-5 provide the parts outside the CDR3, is GAGVSQSPSNKVTEKGKDVELRCDPISGHTALYWYRQSLGQGLEFLIYFQGNSAPDKSGLPSDRFSAERTGGSVSTLTIQRTQQEDSAVYLCASSLEGTTNQPQHFGDGTRLSIL.